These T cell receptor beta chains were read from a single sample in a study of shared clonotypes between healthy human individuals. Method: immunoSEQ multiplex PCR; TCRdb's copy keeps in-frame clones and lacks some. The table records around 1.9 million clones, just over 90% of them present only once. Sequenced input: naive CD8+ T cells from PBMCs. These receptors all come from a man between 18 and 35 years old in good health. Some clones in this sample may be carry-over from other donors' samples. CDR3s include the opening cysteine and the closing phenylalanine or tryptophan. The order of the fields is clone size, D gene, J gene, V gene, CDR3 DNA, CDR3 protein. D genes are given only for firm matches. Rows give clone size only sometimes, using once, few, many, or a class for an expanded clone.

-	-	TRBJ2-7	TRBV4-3	TGCGCCAGCAGCCAAGTGATACAGGGCGAGCAGTACTTC	CASSQVIQGEQYF
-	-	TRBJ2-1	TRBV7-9	TGTGCCAGCAGCTTAGAATGGAATGAGCAGTTCTTC	CASSLEWNEQFF
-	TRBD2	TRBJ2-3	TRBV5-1	TGCGCCAGCAGCCAGCCTAGCGGCAGCACAGATACGCAGTATTTT	CASSQPSGSTDTQYF
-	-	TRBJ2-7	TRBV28	TGTGCCAGCACTCTCACAGGGACCCCTTACGAGCAGTACTTC	CASTLTGTPYEQYF
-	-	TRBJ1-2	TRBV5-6	TGTGCCAGCAGCTTGGGGACAGCCTATGGCTACACCTTC	CASSLGTAYGYTF
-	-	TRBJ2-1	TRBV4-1	TGCGCCAGCAGCCATGTGGGGAACAATGAGCAGTTCTTC	CASSHVGNNEQFF
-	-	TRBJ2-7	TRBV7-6	TGTGCCAGCAGCTTCGGCAGATTCTACGAGCAGTACTTC	CASSFGRFYEQYF
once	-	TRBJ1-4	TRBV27	TGTGCCAGCAGCCTGGGGTCCCTCGTTAATGAAAAACTGTTTTTT	CASSLGSLVNEKLFF
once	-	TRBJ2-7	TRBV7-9	TGTGCCAGCAGCTCCTCCTTTGAGCCCGTAAACGTCTACGAGCAGTACTTC	CASSSSFEPVNVYEQYF
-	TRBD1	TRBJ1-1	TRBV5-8	TGTGCCAGCAGCTTGGGGACAGGGACCCCTGAAGCTTTCTTT	CASSLGTGTPEAFF
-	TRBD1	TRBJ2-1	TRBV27	TGTGCCAGCAGTTCTGGGACAGGGGCCTACAATGAGCAGTTCTTC	CASSSGTGAYNEQFF
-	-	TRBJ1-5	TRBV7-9	TGTGCCAGCAGCTTAAGCGGGGGGCAACAGCCCCAGCATTTT	CASSLSGGQQPQHF
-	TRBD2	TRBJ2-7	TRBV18	TGTGCCAGCTCACCCCAAGGTCTAGCGGGAGGGCCGAGTGTGGCGCAGTACTTC	CASSPQGLAGGPSVAQYF
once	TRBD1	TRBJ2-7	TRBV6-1	TGTGCCAGCAGTGCGGACAGGGGCAGAAACGAGCAGTACTTC	CASSADRGRNEQYF
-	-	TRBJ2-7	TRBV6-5	TGTGCCAGCACTGGTGGGGTCCACGAGCAGTACTTC	CASTGGVHEQYF
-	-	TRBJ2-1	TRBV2	TGTGCCAGCAGCGCCGGTCCGACTAGATTAACGCCCTACAATGAGCAGTTCTTC	CASSAGPTRLTPYNEQFF
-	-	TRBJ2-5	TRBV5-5	TGTGCCAGCAGCTTGCTTTGGCTTCCGGACAGAGAGTACCAAGAGACCCAGTACTTC	CASSLLWLPDREYQETQYF
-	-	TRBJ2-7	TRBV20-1	TGCAGTGCTAGTATCATCGTCGAGCAGTACTTC	CSASIIVEQYF
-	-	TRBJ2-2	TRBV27	TGTGCCAGCACCCACCATCCGGAGGCCACCGGGGAGCTGTTTTTT	CASTHHPEATGELFF
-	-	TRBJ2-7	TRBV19	TGTGCCAGTAGTATGTCCCACATAGGCTACGAGCAGTACTTC	CASSMSHIGYEQYF
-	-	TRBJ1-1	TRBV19	TGTGCCAGTAGTACCGGGGTTCCAGGGGAAACTGAAGCTTTCTTT	CASSTGVPGETEAFF
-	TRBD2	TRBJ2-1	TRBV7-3	TGTGCCAGCAGCATAATAGCGGGAATCTACAATGAGCAGTTCTTC	CASSIIAGIYNEQFF
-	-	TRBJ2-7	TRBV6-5	TGTGCCAGCAGGGCGGGCGGGGTCGTGGAACACGAGCAGTACTTC	CASRAGGVVEHEQYF
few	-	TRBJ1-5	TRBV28	TGTGCCAGCAGTCTAGAAAGGGGTCAGCCCCAGCATTTT	CASSLERGQPQHF
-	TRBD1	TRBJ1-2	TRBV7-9	TGTGCCAGCAGCAGAGTGACAGGGGTTTATGGCTACACCTTC	CASSRVTGVYGYTF
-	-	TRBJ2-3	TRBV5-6	TGTGCCAGCGTCTCAGGCACAGATACGCAGTATTTT	CASVSGTDTQYF
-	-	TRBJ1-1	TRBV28	TGTGCCAGCAGTTTCGGGCTTGAAGCTTTCTTT	CASSFGLEAFF
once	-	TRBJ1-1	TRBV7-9	TGTGCCAGCAGCCCTAAGACAGACAGAGCTGAAGCTTTCTTT	CASSPKTDRAEAFF
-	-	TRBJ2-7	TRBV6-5	TGTGCCAGCCAGGGGTCCTACGAGCAGTACTTC	CASQGSYEQYF
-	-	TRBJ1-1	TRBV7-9	TGTGCCAGCAGCTCGCTACCTTTGACAGGTAGGAACACTGAAGCTTTCTTT	CASSSLPLTGRNTEAFF
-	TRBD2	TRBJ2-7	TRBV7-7	TGTGCCAGCAGCCAGGGCCTAGCGGAGGATGCCTACGAGCAGTACTTC	CASSQGLAEDAYEQYF
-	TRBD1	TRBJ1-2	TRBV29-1	TGCAGCGTTGAACACCTAGGACAGGGGATGAATGGCTACACCTTC	CSVEHLGQGMNGYTF
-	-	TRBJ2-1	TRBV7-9	TGTGCCAGCAGCAGACTACTAAGGGATGAGCAGTTCTTC	CASSRLLRDEQFF
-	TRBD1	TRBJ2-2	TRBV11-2	TGTGCCAGCAGCTTAGTTACAGGGGAGCCCACCGGGGAGCTGTTTTTT	CASSLVTGEPTGELFF
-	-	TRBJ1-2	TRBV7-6	TGTGCCAGCAGCTTAGATTCGGAGGGGGGAGATGGCTACACCTTC	CASSLDSEGGDGYTF
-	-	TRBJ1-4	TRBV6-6	TGTGCCAGCAGTTACGAGGTAGCAGAAGCTAATGAAAAACTGTTTTTT	CASSYEVAEANEKLFF
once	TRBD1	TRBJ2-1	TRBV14	TGTGCCAGCAGCTCCCGACAGGGGGCCAAGGATGAGCAGTTCTTC	CASSSRQGAKDEQFF
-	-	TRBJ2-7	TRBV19	TGTGCCAGTAGTCTGGGTTACGAGCAGTACTTC	CASSLGYEQYF
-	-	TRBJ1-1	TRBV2	TGTGCCAGCAGTGAACTCGGGGGCCGCACTGAAGCTTTCTTT	CASSELGGRTEAFF
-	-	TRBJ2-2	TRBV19	TGTGCCAGTAGTATCTCGGGTGGGGGGGAGCTGTTTTTT	CASSISGGGELFF
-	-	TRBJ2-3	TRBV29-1	TGCAGCGTTGAACGGACTTCGACAGATACGCAGTATTTT	CSVERTSTDTQYF
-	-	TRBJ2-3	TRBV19	TGTGCCAGTAGTATAGATGAGGGACTCTTCACAGATACGCAGTATTTT	CASSIDEGLFTDTQYF
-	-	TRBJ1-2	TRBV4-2	TGTGCCAGCAGCCAAGATGGCGGCTACACCTTC	CASSQDGGYTF
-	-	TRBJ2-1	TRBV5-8	TGTGCCAGCACCCGAGGGGGGGTTTTAAATGAGCAGTTCTTC	CASTRGGVLNEQFF
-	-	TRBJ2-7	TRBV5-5	TGTGCCAGCGCCATTTTAAGGGGCAGCTCGAACGAGCAGTACTTC	CASAILRGSSNEQYF
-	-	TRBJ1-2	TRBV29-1	TGCAGCGTTGAGATAGGTTTCTATGGCTACACCTTC	CSVEIGFYGYTF
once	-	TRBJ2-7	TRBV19	TGTGCCAGTAGTATAGATCTAGGGGAGGAGGCGTCCTACGAGCAGTACTTC	CASSIDLGEEASYEQYF
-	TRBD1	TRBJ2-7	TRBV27	TGTGCCAGCAGTATGATCTCGTCCAGGGGGACCCCCTACGAGCAGTACTTC	CASSMISSRGTPYEQYF
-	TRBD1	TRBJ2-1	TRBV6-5	TGTGCCAGCAGTTACTCCGACAGGGCGATAGATGAGCAGTTCTTC	CASSYSDRAIDEQFF
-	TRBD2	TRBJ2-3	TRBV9	TGTGCCAGCAGCGTAGCTTGGCGGGAGAGGATAGATACGCAGTATTTT	CASSVAWRERIDTQYF
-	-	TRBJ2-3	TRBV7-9	TGTGCCAGCAGTCCGGACATCTACACAGATACGCAGTATTTT	CASSPDIYTDTQYF
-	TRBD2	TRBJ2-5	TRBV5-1	TGCGCCAGCAGCTCCTTTGGGGCTAGCGGGAGCTTCACACTCCAAGAGACCCAGTACTTC	CASSSFGASGSFTLQETQYF
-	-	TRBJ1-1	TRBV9	TGTGCCAGCAGCGAGCCACCGTCGGGCGGCGTCAGGGACCACACTGAAGCTTTCTTT	CASSEPPSGGVRDHTEAFF
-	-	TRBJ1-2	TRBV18	TGTGCCAGCTCACCCCCCCCAAGGGGCCTCGCTCCTGGCTACACCTTC	CASSPPPRGLAPGYTF
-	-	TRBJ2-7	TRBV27	TGTGCCAGCAGCCCTGGGCTCTCCCCCTACGAGCAGTACTTC	CASSPGLSPYEQYF
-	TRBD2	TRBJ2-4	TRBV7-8	TGTGCCAGCAGCCTTGTGGCGCGGGGGGCCAAAAACATTCAGTACTTC	CASSLVARGAKNIQYF
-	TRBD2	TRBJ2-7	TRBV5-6	TGTGCCAGCAGCTTGGTCAGCGGGGACTCCTACGAGCAGTACTTC	CASSLVSGDSYEQYF
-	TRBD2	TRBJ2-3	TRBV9	TGTGCCAGCAGCGGGGACGGGAGGGGCGGTACAGATACGCAGTATTTT	CASSGDGRGGTDTQYF
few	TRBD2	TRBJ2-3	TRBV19	TGTGCCAGTAGTAACCGACTAGCGTCAGATACGCAGTATTTT	CASSNRLASDTQYF
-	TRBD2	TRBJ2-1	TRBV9	TGTGCCAGCAGCGTGGGGACTAGCGGGCATTTTTACAATGAGCAGTTCTTC	CASSVGTSGHFYNEQFF